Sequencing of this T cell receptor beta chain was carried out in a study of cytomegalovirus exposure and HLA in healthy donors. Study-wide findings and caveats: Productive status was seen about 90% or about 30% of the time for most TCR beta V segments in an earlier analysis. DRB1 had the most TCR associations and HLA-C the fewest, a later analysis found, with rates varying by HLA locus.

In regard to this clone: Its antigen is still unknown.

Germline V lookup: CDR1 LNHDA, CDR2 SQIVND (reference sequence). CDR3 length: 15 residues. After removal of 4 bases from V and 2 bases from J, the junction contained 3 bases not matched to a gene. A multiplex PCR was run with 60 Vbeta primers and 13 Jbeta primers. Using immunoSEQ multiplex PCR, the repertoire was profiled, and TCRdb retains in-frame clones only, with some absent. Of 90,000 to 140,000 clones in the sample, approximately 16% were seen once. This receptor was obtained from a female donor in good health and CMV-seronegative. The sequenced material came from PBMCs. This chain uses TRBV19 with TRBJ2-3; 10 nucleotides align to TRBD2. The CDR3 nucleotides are TGTGCCAGTAGTACACTAGCGGGGAACACAGATACGCAGTATTTT. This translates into CASSTLAGNTDTQYF.